The clone carrying this T cell receptor (beta chain) was seen repeatedly, ten times or more. This sample is drawn from a study of T cells after yellow fever vaccination. Across the whole study: The SMART-Seq v4 Ultra Low Input method served to prepare the low-cell-number fractions.

It was through 5'RACE template switching that TCR cDNA was made, with a universal primer site and UMIs added. TCRdb re-called the 5' RACE reads through MiXCR, storing one row per CDR3 protein. Of about 45,000 distinct CDR3 sequences detected, about 6.8% appear once; the ten largest clones hold approximately 16%. General study results and limits: Though weaker, the secondary response peaked faster, on day 5 versus 15. FACS-sorted repertoires could contain abundant clonotypes contaminating from the bulk population.

Per the germline V gene, CDR1 is SNHLY and CDR2 is FYNNEI. Trimming cost V 8 bases and J 6 bases, with 17 bases left between them. The CDR3 runs to 13 residues. V is TRBV2 and J is TRBJ2-7; D may correspond to TRBD1 or TRBD2 (5 bases each). The receptor's source is a man aged 25 to 40 who received the YFV17D yellow fever vaccine. The sequenced sample was CD8+ T cells not binding an NS4B(214-222) dextramer, sorted from PBMCs, obtained 45 days after the yellow fever booster vaccination. The CDR3 nucleotides read TGTGCCAGCTTTCAATGGGGCGAGGGCGAGCAGTACTTC. This sequence encodes CASFQWGEGEQYF.